Listed here are 3 T cell receptor beta chains from one sample, sequenced in a study of blood T cells in healthy people across ages. Primed by a sample-barcoded 5' primer and a J-beta primer mix, a second PCR proceeded for roughly 6 to 12 cycles. TCRdb independently ran MiXCR on the 5' RACE reads; one entry per CDR3 protein. The sample lists a few hundred thousand distinct CDR3 sequences, about a quarter seen once, with 3% to 4% in the top ten. The same specimen was also included in a second study, on T cells of mothers and their children.

The sequenced sample consisted of blood. These receptors originate from a boy aged 2 to 10 in good health.

This sequence joins TRBV29-1 and TRBJ1-5, with D possibly matching TRBD1 (5 bases). Trimming took 6 bases from V and 2 from J, leaving 8 bases between them. CDR1 is SQVTM, CDR2 ANQGSEA, per germline. The CDR3 is made up of 12 amino acids. CDR3 region: CSVAQGNQPQHF. The CDR3 DNA follows: TGCAGCGTCGCACAGGGCAATCAGCCCCAGCATTTT. The full variable domain, its missing parts supplied by reference TRBV29-1 and TRBJ1-5, is SAVISQKPSRDICQRGTSLTIQCQVDSQVTMMFWYRQQPGQSLTLIATANQGSEATYESGFVIDKFPISRPNLTFSTLTVSNMSPEDSSIYLCSVAQGNQPQHFGDGTRLSIL.

This clonotype has only a few counts. The chain joins TRBV7-9 to TRBJ2-6, with no clear D. CDR3 length: 15 residues. The V gene's germline CDR1 is SEHNR and CDR2 FQNEAQ (reference sequence). The V end was cut by 4 bases, the J end by 3 bases, with 10 bases between. The CDR3 sequence: CASSSTLLGANVLTF. For the CDR3, the DNA is TGTGCCAGCAGCTCTACATTGCTTGGGGCCAACGTCCTGACTTTC.

The gene calls are TRBV6-6 and TRBJ2-4, with 8 bases lining up with TRBD1. Losses at the gene ends were 2 bases for V and 7 bases for J; bases not matched to a gene: 7. The CDR3 loop spans 15 amino acids. The germline V gene encodes CDR1 MNHNY and CDR2 SVGAGI (reference sequence). CDR3 bases: TGTGCCAGCAGTTACGTGTCAGGGGGCGCGAACATTCAGTACTTC. Amino acid sequence: CASSYVSGGANIQYF.